These 23 T cell receptor beta chains share one sample of origin, sequenced in a study of blood T cell repertoires in COVID-19. TCRdb's copy holds only in-frame clones and misses some; the assay was immunoSEQ multiplex PCR. This sample has some 90,000 clones, with more than 70% found just once. Sequenced input: peripheral blood. Source of these receptors: a human donor in a cohort sampled during active COVID-19.

The V gene is TRBV28, the J gene TRBJ1-6; D gene unclear. The CDR3 loop spans 11 amino acids. Germline CDR1 and CDR2: MDHEN and SYDVKM. With 6 bases removed from V and 7 bases from J, the gap between germline ends came to 4 bases. The CDR3, as DNA: TGTGCCAGCAGAGAGAATTCACCCCTCCACTTT. It translates to CASRENSPLHF.

This chain connects TRBV6-5 to TRBJ1-3, with D maybe TRBD1 (6 bases). Trimming shortened V by 6 bases and J by 1 base, and 7 bases separated the two germline ends. From germline, CDR1 is MNHEY and CDR2 SVGAGI. The CDR3 is 13 amino acids. The CDR3 region has the DNA TGTGCCAGCAGAACAGGGTCTGGAAACACCATATATTTT. It yields the protein CASRTGSGNTIYF.

V and J are TRBV25-1 and TRBJ1-1, with TRBD1 as a possible D gene (5 bases). The CDR3 is 13 residues long. With 7 bases removed from V and 5 bases from J, the gap between germline ends came to 14 bases. CDR1 and CDR2 (germline): MGHDK, SYGVNS. The CDR3 loop is CASMAPGRTEAFF. In DNA form, the CDR3 reads TGTGCCAGCATGGCCCCAGGGAGGACTGAAGCTTTCTTT.

The chain is built from TRBV27 and TRBJ2-7; 7 bases are a match to TRBD1. V gave up 4 bases and J gave up 3 bases; unmatched junction bases: 6. The CDR3 is 14 residues long. Germline V gives CDR1 MNHEY, CDR2 SMNVEV (reference sequence). The CDR3 sequence: CASSSYGTDYEQYF. CDR3 in DNA: TGTGCCAGCAGTTCCTACGGGACAGACTACGAGCAGTACTTC.

Remarks on this clone: One end of the junction does not line up with germline, which may come from a read error. The chain couples TRBV5-4 to TRBJ1-1; 9 nucleotides agree with TRBD1. This CDR3 contains 12 residues. Germline CDR1 is SGHNT and CDR2 is YYREEE (reference sequence). The CDR3 DNA sequence: TGTGCCAGCAGCATGGACAGGGGTGAATCTTTCTTT. Protein sequence: CASSMDRGESFF.

The chain combines TRBV5-1 with TRBJ2-5, with 9 bases fitting TRBD2. Germline V gives CDR1 SGHRS, CDR2 YFSETQ. Trimming took 3 bases from V and 9 from J; bases not matched to a gene: 15. The CDR3 consists of 16 residues. The CDR3 DNA sequence: TGCGCCAGCAGCTGGAACGTCGGATTAGCGGGGGACTCCCAGTACTTC. Its translation: CASSWNVGLAGDSQYF. Together with reference TRBV5-1 and TRBJ2-5, the CDR3 gives the full variable domain: KAGVTQTPRYLIKTRGQQVTLSCSPISGHRSVSWYQQTPGQGLQFLFEYFSETQRNKGNFPGRFSGRQFSNSRSEMNVSTLELGDSALYLCASSWNVGLAGDSQYFGPGTRLLVL.

The gene calls are TRBV7-8 and TRBJ1-4; D is uncertain. V was pared by 5 bases and J by 5 bases, with 12 bases between. Germline loops: CDR1 SGHVS, CDR2 FQNEAQ. The CDR3 loop spans 14 amino acids. The CDR3 protein is CASSAQTGNEKLFF. For the CDR3, the DNA is TGTGCCAGCAGCGCCCAGACTGGGAATGAAAAACTGTTTTTT.

CDR3 sequence reads: CATSRERNPREKLFF. The CDR3 DNA sequence: TGTGCCACCAGCAGAGAGAGGAACCCGCGGGAAAAACTGTTTTTT. The rearrangement links TRBV15 to TRBJ1-4; D ambiguous. V dropped 0 bases and J dropped 8 bases, with 13 bases sitting between them. This CDR3 is 15 amino acids long. The germline gives CDR1 LNHNV, CDR2 YYDKDF (reference sequence).

The chain carries TRBV9 and TRBJ1-3; D unresolved. V lost 0 bases and J 3 bases, leaving 7 bases between the germline ends. CDR1 and CDR2 from the germline V gene are SGDLS and YYNGEE. The CDR3 covers 14 residues. For the CDR3, the DNA is TGTGCCAGCAGCGTAGGGAGGGATGGAAACACCATATATTTT. It encodes CASSVGRDGNTIYF. Variable domain in full (rest from reference TRBV9 and TRBJ1-3): DSGVTQTPKHLITATGQRVTLRCSPRSGDLSVYWYQQSLDQGLQFLIQYYNGEERAKGNILERFSAQQFPDLHSELNLSSLELGDSALYFCASSVGRDGNTIYFGEGSWLTVV.

The genes are TRBV9 and TRBJ2-2; 10 bases line up with TRBD2. CDR3 size: 17 residues. Germline CDR1 SGDLS, CDR2 YYNGEE. After removal of 4 bases from V and 5 bases from J, the junction contained 11 bases not matched to a gene. The CDR3 region is CASSLKRGGVQTGELFF. CDR3 bases: TGTGCCAGCAGCTTAAAGCGGGGGGGCGTGCAAACCGGGGAGCTGTTTTTT.

This clone appeared a single time. The chain uses TRBV9 and TRBJ2-1; 8 bases fit TRBD2. This CDR3 contains 12 residues. Germline loops: CDR1 SGDLS, CDR2 YYNGEE. The V segment lost 4 bases and the J segment 9 bases; nucleotides outside the gene matches: 3. DNA of the CDR3: TGTGCCAGCAGCCGCCGGGAGGGTGAGCAGTTCTTC. Protein sequence: CASSRREGEQFF.

The chain is built from TRBV6-2 or TRBV6-3 and TRBJ2-1; 10 bases agree with TRBD2. This CDR3 is 16 amino acids long. Trimming took 2 bases from V and 9 from J; bases not matched to a gene: 10. In germline, CDR1 is MNHEY, CDR2 SVGEGT. CDR3 sequence (DNA): TGTGCCAGCAGTTACCCGGAGGAGCGGGGGGGTGTTGAGCAGTTCTTC. It translates to CASSYPEERGGVEQFF.

The V and J genes are TRBV30 and TRBJ2-7; a possible D gene is TRBD1 (6 bases). The CDR3 totals 12 residues. In germline, CDR1 is GTSNPN, CDR2 SVGIG (reference sequence). Trimming pared 4 bases from V and 2 bases from J, leaving 9 bases between. The CDR3 loop reads CAWTRGTYEQYF. The CDR3 nucleotides are TGTGCCTGGACGAGGGGGACCTACGAGCAGTACTTC.

This clone was seen only a few times. V gene TRBV6-5 combines with J gene TRBJ2-5, with TRBD1 matching 10 bases. J gave up 4 bases and V 8 bases, and 10 bases lay outside the gene matches. The CDR3 has 15 residues. Germline V gives CDR1 MNHEY, CDR2 SVGAGI. The CDR3, as DNA: TGTGCCAGCTCTTTACGGGGGACAGGGGTAGAGACCCAGTACTTC. Amino acids: CASSLRGTGVETQYF.

The V gene is TRBV5-1, the J gene TRBJ2-7; 9 positions match TRBD2. CDR1 is SGHRS and CDR2 is YFSETQ in the germline V gene. J was trimmed by 0 bases and V by 4 bases; bases with no gene match: 2. This CDR3 has 14 amino acids. The CDR3 spells CASSGSGSSYEQYF. The CDR3 bases are TGCGCCAGCAGCGGTAGCGGGAGCTCCTACGAGCAGTACTTC.

The genes are TRBV4-3 and TRBJ2-5, with 9 bases matching TRBD1. Trimming at V came to 1 base and at J to 5 bases, leaving 14 bases not matched to a gene. The CDR3 has 18 residues. CDR1 is LGHNA and CDR2 is YSLEER in the germline V gene. The CDR3 bases are TGCGCCAGCAGCCAAGGTACCATAACCGGGACAGGGTCGGAGACCCAGTACTTC. Translating it yields CASSQGTITGTGSETQYF.

The rearrangement uses TRBV4-3 and TRBJ1-4; D gene unclear. Trimming removed 4 bases from V and 0 bases from J, with 9 bases in between. Per germline, CDR1 LGHNA and CDR2 YSLEER. CDR3 size: 15 residues. The chain's CDR3 is CASSRTGTTNEKLFF. CDR3 DNA: TGCGCCAGCAGCCGAACCGGGACAACTAATGAAAAACTGTTTTTT.

Remarks on this clone: Other DNA sequences from this sample encode an identical CDR3 as well. The chain is built from TRBV9 and TRBJ2-1; TRBD2 matches at 7 bases. Losses at the gene ends were 0 bases for V and 3 bases for J; bases not matched to a gene: 3. Germline lookup yields CDR1 SGDLS and CDR2 YYNGEE. The CDR3 loop spans 15 amino acids. CDR3 region: CASSVASGDYNEQFF. The DNA of the CDR3 is TGTGCCAGCAGCGTAGCAAGCGGGGACTACAATGAGCAGTTCTTC.

This chain joins TRBV27 and TRBJ1-3; D is unclear. V was shortened by 5 bases and J by 4 bases, with 9 bases between the two germline ends. The CDR3 consists of 13 residues. The germline V gene encodes CDR1 MNHEY and CDR2 SMNVEV (reference sequence). CDR3 in amino acids: CASSAVTGNTIYF. CDR3 coding DNA: TGTGCCAGCAGTGCGGTTACCGGAAACACCATATATTTT.

The chain links TRBV4-1 to TRBJ1-5; no clear D gene. The CDR3 contains 16 residues. Between the trimmed V and J ends, which lost 4 bases and 0 bases, there was a span of 13 bases. Germline CDR1 MGHRA, CDR2 YSYEKL. The CDR3 DNA follows: TGCGCCAGCAGCCCAGACCGGGATTATAGCAATCAGCCCCAGCATTTT. Translated, it gives CASSPDRDYSNQPQHF.

The chain uses TRBV5-1 and TRBJ2-5, with 11 bases fitting TRBD1. Germline CDR1 and CDR2: SGHRS and YFSETQ. This CDR3 is built from 16 residues. The J segment lost 7 bases and the V segment lost 4 bases, leaving 12 bases of the junction unmatched. The CDR3 DNA follows: TGCGCCAGCAGCCCTTCACCGGGACAGGGGGACGTGACCCAGTACTTC. Its protein is CASSPSPGQGDVTQYF. Full variable domain (rest looked up from reference TRBV5-1 and TRBJ2-5): KAGVTQTPRYLIKTRGQQVTLSCSPISGHRSVSWYQQTPGQGLQFLFEYFSETQRNKGNFPGRFSGRQFSNSRSEMNVSTLELGDSALYLCASSPSPGQGDVTQYFGPGTRLLVL.

V is TRBV28 and J is TRBJ1-2; D call uncertain. There are 15 residues in the CDR3. V was pared by 3 bases and J by 5 bases, with 16 bases between. Germline V lookup: CDR1 MDHEN, CDR2 SYDVKM. The CDR3 DNA reads as TGTGCCAGCAGTTTGGCGACGGAGCGACGGTATGGCTACACCTTC. Its translation is CASSLATERRYGYTF.

This sequence joins TRBV11-1 and TRBJ2-3, with TRBD2 matching 7 bases. Germline CDR1 reads SGHAT; CDR2 reads FQDESV (reference sequence). V lost 3 bases, J lost 5 bases, and 8 bases stayed unmatched. The CDR3 extends over 15 amino acids. The CDR3 nucleotides read TGTGCCAGCAGCTTCTCCCGGGGGGAGCGAGATACGCAGTATTTT. It encodes CASSFSRGERDTQYF.